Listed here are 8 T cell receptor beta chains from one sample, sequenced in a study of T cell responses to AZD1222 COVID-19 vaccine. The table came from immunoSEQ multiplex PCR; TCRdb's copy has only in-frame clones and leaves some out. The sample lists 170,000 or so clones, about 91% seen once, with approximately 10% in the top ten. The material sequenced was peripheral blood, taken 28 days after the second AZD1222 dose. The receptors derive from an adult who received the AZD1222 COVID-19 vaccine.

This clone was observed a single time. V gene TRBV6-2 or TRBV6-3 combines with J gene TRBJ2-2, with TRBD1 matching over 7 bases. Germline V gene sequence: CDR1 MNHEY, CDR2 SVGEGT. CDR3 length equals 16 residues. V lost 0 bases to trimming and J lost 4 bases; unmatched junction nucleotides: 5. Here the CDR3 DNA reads TGTGCCAGCAGTTACTCAGGGACAGTAGGCACCGGGGAGCTGTTTTTT. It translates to CASSYSGTVGTGELFF.

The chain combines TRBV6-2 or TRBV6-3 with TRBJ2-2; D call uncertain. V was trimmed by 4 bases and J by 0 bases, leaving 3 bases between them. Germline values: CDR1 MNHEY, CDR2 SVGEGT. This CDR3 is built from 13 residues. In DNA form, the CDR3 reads TGTGCCAGCAGTTCCCCGAACACCGGGGAGCTGTTTTTT. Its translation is CASSSPNTGELFF.

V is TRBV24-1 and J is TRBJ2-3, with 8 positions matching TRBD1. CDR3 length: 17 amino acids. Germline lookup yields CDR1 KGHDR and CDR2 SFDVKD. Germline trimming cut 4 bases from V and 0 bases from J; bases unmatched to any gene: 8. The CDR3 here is CATSELGQGASTDTQYF. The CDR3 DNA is TGTGCCACCAGTGAATTAGGACAGGGAGCTAGCACAGATACGCAGTATTTT.

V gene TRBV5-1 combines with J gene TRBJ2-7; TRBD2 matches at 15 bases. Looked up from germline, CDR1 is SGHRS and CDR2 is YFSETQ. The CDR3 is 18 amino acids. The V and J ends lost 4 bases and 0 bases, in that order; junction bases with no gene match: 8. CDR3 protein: CASSMGLAGGRISYEQYF. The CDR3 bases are TGCGCCAGCAGCATGGGACTAGCGGGGGGTCGAATCTCCTACGAGCAGTACTTC. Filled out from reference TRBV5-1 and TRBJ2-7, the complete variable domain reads KAGVTQTPRYLIKTRGQQVTLSCSPISGHRSVSWYQQTPGQGLQFLFEYFSETQRNKGNFPGRFSGRQFSNSRSEMNVSTLELGDSALYLCASSMGLAGGRISYEQYFGPGTRLTVT.

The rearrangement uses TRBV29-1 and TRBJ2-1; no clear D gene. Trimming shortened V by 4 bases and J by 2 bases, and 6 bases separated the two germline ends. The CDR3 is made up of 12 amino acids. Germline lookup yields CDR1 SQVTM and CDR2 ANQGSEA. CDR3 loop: CSVGQAYNEQFF. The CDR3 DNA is TGCAGCGTTGGGCAGGCCTACAATGAGCAGTTCTTC.

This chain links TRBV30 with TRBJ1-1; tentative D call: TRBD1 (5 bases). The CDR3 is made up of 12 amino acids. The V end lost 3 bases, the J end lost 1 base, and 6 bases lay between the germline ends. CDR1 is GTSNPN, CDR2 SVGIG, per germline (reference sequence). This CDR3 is CAWRTANTEAFF. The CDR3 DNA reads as TGTGCCTGGAGGACAGCGAACACTGAAGCTTTCTTT.

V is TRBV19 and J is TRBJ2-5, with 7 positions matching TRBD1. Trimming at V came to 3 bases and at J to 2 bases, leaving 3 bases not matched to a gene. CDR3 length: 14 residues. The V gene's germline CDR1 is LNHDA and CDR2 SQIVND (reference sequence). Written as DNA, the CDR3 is TGTGCCAGTAGTATGGGACAGACTCAAGAGACCCAGTACTTC. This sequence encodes CASSMGQTQETQYF.

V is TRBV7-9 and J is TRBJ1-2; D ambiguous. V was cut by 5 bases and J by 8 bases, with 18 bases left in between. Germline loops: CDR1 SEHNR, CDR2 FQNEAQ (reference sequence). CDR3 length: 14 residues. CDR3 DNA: TGTGCCAGCAGCGCGAGGACGGTGGATGGAGGCTACACCTTC. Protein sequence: CASSARTVDGGYTF. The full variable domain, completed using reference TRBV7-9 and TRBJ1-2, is DTGVSQNPRHKITKRGQNVTFRCDPISEHNRLYWYRQTLGQGPEFLTYFQNEAQLEKSRLLSDRFSAERPKGSFSTLEIQRTEQGDSAMYLCASSARTVDGGYTFGSGTRLTVV.